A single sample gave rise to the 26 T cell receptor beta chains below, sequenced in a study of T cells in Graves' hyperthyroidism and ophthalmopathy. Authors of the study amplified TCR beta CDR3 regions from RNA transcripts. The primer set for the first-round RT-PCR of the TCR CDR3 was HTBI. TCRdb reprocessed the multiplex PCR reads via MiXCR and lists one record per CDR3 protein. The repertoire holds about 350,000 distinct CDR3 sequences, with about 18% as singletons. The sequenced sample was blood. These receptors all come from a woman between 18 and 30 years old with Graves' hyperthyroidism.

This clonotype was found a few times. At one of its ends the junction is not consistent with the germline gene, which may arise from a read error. CDR3 amino acids: CASSLGGRGRREETQYF. In DNA form, the CDR3 reads TGCGCCAGCTCCCTCGGGGGCAGGGGGCGACGGGAAGAGACCCAGTACTTC. V is TRBV18 and J is TRBJ2-5; 8 nucleotides line up with TRBD1. This CDR3 region has 17 residues. CDR1 is KGHSH and CDR2 is LQKENI in the germline V gene.

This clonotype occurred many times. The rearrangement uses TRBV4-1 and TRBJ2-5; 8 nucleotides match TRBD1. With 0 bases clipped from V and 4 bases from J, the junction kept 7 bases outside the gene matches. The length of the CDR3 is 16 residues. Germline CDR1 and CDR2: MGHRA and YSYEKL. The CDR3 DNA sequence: TGCGCCAGCAGCCAAGATTGGCAGGGGGCGGGAGAGACCCAGTACTTC. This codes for CASSQDWQGAGETQYF.

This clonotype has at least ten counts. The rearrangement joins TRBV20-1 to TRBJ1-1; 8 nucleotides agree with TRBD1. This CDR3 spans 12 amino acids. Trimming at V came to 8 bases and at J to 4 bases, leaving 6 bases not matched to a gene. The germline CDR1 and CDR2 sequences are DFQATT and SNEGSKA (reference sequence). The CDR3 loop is CSPGQGGTEAFF. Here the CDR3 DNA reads TGCAGTCCCGGACAGGGTGGCACTGAAGCTTTCTTT.

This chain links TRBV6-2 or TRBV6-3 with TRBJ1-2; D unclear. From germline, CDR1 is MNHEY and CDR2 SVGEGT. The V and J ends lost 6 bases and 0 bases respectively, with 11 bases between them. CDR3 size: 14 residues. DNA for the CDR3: TGTGCCAGCAGCGACTGGAACCCTAACTATGGCTACACCTTC. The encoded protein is CASSDWNPNYGYTF.

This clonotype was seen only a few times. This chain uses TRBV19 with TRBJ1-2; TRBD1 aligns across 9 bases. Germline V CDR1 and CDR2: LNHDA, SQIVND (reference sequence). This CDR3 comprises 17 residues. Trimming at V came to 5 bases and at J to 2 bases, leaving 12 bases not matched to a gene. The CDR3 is CASSGSDRGRGNYGYTF. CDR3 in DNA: TGTGCCAGTAGTGGATCGGACAGGGGCCGGGGAAACTATGGCTACACCTTC.

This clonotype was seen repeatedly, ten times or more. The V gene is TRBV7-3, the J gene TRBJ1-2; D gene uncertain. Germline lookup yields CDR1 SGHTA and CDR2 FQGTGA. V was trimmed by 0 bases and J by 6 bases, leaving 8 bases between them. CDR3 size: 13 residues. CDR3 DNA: TGTGCCAGCAGCTTAACGCCCGGAGATGGCTACACCTTC. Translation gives CASSLTPGDGYTF.

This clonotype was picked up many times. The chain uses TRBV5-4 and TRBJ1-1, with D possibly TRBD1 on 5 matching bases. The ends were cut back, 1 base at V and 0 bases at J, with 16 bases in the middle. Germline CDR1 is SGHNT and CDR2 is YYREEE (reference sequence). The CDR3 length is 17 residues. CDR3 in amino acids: CASSLPLGGGLNTEAFF. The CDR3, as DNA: TGTGCCAGCAGCTTGCCGCTGGGGGGTGGTCTGAACACTGAAGCTTTCTTT.

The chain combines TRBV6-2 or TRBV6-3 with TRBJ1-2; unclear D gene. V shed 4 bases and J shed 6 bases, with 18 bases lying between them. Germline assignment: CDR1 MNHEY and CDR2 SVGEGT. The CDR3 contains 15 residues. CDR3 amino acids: CASSSAVRNWNGYTF. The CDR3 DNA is TGTGCCAGCAGTTCCGCTGTTCGCAACTGGAATGGCTACACCTTC.

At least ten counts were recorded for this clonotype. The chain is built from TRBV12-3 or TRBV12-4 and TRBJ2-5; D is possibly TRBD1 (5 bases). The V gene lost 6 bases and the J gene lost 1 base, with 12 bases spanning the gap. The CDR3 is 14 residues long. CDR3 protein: CASSPGHFQETQYF. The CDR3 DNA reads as TGTGCCAGCAGCCCAGGGCACTTCCAAGAGACCCAGTACTTC.

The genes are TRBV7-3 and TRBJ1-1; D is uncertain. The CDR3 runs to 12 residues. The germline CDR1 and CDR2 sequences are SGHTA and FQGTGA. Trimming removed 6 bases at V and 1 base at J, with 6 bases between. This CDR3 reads CASRSSNTEAFF. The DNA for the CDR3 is TGTGCCAGCAGATCATCGAACACTGAAGCTTTCTTT.

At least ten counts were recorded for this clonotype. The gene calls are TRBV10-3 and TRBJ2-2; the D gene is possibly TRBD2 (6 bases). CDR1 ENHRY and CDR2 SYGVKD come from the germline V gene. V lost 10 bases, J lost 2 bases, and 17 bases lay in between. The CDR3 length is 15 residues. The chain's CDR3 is CATKEQGGNTGELFF. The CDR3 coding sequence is TGTGCCACTAAGGAGCAGGGAGGAAACACCGGGGAGCTGTTTTTT.

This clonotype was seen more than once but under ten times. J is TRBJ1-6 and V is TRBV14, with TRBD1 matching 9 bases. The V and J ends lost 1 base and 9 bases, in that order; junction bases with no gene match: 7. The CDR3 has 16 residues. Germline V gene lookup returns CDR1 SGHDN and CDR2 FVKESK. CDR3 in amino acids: CASSQVGQGFSSPLHF. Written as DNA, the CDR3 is TGTGCCAGCAGCCAAGTGGGACAGGGATTCAGTTCACCCCTCCACTTT. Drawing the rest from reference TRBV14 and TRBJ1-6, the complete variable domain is EAGVTQFPSHSVIEKGQTVTLRCDPISGHDNLYWYRRVMGKEIKFLLHFVKESKQDESGMPNNRFLAERTGGTYSTLKVQPAELEDSGVYFCASSQVGQGFSSPLHFGNGTRLTVT.

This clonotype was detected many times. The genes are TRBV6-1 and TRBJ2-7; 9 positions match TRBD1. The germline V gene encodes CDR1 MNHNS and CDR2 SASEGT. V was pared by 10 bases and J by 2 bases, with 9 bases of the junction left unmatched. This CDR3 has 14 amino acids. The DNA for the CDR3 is TGTGCCACCAAGTGGGACAGGGAAACCTACGAGCAGTACTTC. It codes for CATKWDRETYEQYF.

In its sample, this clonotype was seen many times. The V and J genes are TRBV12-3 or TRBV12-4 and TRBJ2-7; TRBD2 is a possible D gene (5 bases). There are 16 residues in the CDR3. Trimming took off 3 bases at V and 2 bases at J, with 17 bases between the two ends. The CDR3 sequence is CASSLGALGRTYEQYF. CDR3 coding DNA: TGTGCCAGCAGTTTGGGAGCCCTGGGTCGTACCTACGAGCAGTACTTC.

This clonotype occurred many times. The CDR3 protein is CASSLVASEAFF. In nucleotides, the CDR3 is TGTGCCAGCAGCTTAGTGGCGTCTGAAGCTTTCTTT. V is TRBV7-8 and J is TRBJ1-1, with unresolved D. Looked up from germline, CDR1 is SGHVS and CDR2 is FQNEAQ. This CDR3 spans 12 amino acids. V was cut by 1 base and J by 6 bases, with 6 bases left in between.

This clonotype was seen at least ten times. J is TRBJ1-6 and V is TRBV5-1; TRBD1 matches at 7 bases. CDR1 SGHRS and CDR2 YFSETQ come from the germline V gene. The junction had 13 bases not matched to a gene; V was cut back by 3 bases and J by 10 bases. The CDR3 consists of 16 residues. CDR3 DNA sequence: TGCGCCAGCAGCTCCGAACCGAACAGGGGCGGGTCACCCCTCCACTTT. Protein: CASSSEPNRGGSPLHF.

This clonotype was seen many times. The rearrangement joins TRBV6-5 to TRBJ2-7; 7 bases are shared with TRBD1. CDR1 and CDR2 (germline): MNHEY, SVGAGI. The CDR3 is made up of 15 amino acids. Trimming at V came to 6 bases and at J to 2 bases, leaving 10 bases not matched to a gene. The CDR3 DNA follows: TGTGCCAGCAGCTCCTCCGGGACAGACACCTACGAGCAGTACTTC. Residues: CASSSSGTDTYEQYF.

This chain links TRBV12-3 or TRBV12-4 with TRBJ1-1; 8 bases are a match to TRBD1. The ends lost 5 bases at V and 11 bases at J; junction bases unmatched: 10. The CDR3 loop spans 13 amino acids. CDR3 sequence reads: CASSVGQGSLAFF. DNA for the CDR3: TGTGCCAGCAGTGTCGGACAGGGTTCTTTGGCTTTCTTT.

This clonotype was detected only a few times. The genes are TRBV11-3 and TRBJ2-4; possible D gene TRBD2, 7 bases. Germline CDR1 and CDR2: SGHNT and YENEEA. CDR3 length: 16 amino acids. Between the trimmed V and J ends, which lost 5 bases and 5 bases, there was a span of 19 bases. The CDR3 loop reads CASSPGYLGGENIQYF. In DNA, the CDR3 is TGTGCCAGCAGCCCCGGATATTTAGGGGGGGAAAACATTCAGTACTTC.

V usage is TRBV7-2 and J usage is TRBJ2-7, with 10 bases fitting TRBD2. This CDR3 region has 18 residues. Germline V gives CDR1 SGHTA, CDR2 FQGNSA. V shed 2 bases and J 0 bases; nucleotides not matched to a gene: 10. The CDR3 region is CASSLRLAGALSSYEQYF. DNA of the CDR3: TGTGCCAGCAGCTTACGGCTAGCGGGAGCTTTGAGCTCCTACGAGCAGTACTTC.

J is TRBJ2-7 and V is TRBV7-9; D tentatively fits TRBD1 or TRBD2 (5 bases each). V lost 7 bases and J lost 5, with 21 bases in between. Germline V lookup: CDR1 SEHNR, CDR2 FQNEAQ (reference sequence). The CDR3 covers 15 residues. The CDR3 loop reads CASTPGEQVGHEQYF. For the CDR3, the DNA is TGTGCCAGCACCCCCGGGGAACAGGTCGGGCACGAGCAGTACTTC.

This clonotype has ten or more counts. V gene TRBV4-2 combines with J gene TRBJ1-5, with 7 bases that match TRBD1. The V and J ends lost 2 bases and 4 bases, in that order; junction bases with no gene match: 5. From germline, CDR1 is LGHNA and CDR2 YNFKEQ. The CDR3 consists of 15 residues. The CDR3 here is CASSQSGTDNQPQHF. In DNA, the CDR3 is TGTGCCAGCAGCCAATCGGGGACAGATAATCAGCCCCAGCATTTT.

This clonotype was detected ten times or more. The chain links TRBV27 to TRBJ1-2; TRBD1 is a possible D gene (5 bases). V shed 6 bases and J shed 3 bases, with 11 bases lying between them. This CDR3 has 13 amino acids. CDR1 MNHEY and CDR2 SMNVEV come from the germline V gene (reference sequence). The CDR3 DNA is TGTGCCAGCAGCCCCAGGGAGGACTATGGCTACACCTTC. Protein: CASSPREDYGYTF.

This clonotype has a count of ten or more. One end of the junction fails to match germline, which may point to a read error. The CDR3 coding sequence is TGCAGTGCTAGGGCTCCGACAGAGGCCCAGTACTTC. It specifies CSARAPTEAQYF. The chain has TRBV20-1 and TRBJ2-5; TRBD1 might be the D (5 bases). Germline CDR1 reads DFQATT; CDR2 reads SNEGSKA (reference sequence). The CDR3 consists of 12 residues.

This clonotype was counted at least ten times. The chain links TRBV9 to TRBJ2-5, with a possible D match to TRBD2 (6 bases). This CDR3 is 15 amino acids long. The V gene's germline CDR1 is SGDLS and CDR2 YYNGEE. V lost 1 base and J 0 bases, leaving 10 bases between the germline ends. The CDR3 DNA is TGTGCCAGCAGCGTACGCGGGGTGGACCAAGAGACCCAGTACTTC. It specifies CASSVRGVDQETQYF.

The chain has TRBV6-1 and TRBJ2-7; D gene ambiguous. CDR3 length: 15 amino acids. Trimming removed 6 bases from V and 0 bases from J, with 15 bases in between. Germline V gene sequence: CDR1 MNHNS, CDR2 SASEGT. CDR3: CASRQAPYPSYEQYF. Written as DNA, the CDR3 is TGTGCCAGCAGGCAGGCGCCATACCCCTCCTACGAGCAGTACTTC.